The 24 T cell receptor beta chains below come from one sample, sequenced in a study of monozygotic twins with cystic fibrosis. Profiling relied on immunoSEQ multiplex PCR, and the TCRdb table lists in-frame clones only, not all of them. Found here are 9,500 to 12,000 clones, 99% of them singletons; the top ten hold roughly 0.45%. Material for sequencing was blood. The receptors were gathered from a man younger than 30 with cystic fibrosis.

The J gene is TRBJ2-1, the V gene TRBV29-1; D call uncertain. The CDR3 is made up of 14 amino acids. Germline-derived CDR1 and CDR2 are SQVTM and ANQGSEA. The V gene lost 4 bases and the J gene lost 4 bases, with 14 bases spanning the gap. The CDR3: CSVGSVLNYNEQFF. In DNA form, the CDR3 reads TGCAGCGTTGGGAGCGTACTGAATTACAATGAGCAGTTCTTC.

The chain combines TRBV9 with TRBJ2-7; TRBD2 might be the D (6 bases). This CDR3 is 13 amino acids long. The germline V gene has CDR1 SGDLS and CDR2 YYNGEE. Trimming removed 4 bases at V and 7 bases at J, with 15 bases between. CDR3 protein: CASSPREGREQYF. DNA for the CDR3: TGTGCCAGCAGCCCGCGGGAAGGGAGAGAGCAGTACTTC.

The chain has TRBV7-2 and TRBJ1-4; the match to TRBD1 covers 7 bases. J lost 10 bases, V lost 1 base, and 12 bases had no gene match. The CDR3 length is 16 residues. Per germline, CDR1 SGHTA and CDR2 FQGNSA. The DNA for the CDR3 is TGTGCCAGCAGCTTAGTCACCGCTCCAGGGGGGGTAAAACTGTTTTTT. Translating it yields CASSLVTAPGGVKLFF.

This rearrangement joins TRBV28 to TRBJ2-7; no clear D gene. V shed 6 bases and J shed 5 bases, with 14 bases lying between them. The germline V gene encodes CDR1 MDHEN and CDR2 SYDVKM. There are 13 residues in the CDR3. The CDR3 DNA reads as TGTGCCAGCAGGGCCCCAGGTCTGAACGAGCAGTACTTC. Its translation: CASRAPGLNEQYF. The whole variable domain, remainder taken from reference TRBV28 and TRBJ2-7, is DVKVTQSSRYLVKRTGEKVFLECVQDMDHENMFWYRQDPGLGLRLIYFSYDVKMKEKGDIPEGYSVSREKKERFSLILESASTNQTSMYLCASRAPGLNEQYFGPGTRLTVT.

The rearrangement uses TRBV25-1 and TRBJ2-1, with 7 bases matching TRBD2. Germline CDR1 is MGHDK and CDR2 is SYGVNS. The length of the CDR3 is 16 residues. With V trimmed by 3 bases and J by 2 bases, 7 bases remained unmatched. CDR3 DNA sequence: TGTGCCAGCAGTGATCGGGCGGGAGAGGCCTACAATGAGCAGTTCTTC. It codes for CASSDRAGEAYNEQFF.

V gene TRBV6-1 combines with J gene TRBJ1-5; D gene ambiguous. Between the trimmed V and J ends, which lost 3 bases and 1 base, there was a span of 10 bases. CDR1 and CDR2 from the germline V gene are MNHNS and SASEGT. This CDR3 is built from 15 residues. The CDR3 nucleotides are TGTGCCAGCAGTGATCAAGCGCCCAGCAATCAGCCCCAGCATTTT. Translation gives CASSDQAPSNQPQHF.

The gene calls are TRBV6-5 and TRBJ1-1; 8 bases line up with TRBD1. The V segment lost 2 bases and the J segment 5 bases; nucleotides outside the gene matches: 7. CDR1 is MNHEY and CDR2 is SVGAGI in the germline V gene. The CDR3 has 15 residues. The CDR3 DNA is TGTGCCAGCAGTTACGGTCAGGGGGCGGTGACTGAAGCTTTCTTT. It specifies CASSYGQGAVTEAFF.

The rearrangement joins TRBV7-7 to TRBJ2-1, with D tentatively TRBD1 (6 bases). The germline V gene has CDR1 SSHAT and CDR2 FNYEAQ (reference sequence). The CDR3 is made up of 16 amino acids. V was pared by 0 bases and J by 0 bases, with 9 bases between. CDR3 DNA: TGTGCCAGCAGCTTAGCGGCAGGGGACTCCTACAATGAGCAGTTCTTC. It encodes CASSLAAGDSYNEQFF.

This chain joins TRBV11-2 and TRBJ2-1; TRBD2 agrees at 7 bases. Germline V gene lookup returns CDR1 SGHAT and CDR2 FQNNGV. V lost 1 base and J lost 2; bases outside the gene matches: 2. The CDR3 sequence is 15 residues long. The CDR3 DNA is TGTGCCAGCAGCTTAGTTGCGGGGGCCTACAATGAGCAGTTCTTC. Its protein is CASSLVAGAYNEQFF.

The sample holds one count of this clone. The CDR3 spells CAISGQSGGARDEQFF. The CDR3 DNA reads as TGTGCCATCAGTGGCCAAAGCGGGGGGGCCAGGGATGAGCAGTTCTTC. The J gene is TRBJ2-1, the V gene TRBV10-3, with 10 bases lining up with TRBD2. The ends lost 4 bases at V and 8 bases at J; junction bases unmatched: 11. CDR1 is ENHRY and CDR2 is SYGVKD in the germline V gene. This CDR3 has 16 amino acids.

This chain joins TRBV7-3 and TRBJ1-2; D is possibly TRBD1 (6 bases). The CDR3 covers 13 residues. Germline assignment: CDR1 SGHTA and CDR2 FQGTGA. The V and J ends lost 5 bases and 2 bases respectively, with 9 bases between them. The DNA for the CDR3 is TGTGCCAGCAGCGGAGACAGGAACTATGGCTACACCTTC. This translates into CASSGDRNYGYTF.

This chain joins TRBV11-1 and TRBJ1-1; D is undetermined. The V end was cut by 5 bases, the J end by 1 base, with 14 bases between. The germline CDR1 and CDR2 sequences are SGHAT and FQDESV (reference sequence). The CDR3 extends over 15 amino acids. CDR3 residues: CASSRSGLRNTEAFF. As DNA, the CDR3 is TGTGCCAGCAGCAGATCCGGGTTGCGGAACACTGAAGCTTTCTTT.

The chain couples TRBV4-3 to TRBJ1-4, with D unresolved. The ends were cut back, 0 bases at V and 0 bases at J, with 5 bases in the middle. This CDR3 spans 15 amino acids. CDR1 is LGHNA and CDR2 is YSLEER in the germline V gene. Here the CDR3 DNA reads TGCGCCAGCAGCCAAGATGTAGCAACTAATGAAAAACTGTTTTTT. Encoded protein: CASSQDVATNEKLFF.

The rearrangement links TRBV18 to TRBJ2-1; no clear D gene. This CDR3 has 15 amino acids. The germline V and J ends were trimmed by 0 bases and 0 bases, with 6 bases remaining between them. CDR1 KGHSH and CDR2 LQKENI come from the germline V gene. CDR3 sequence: CASSPPRSSYNEQFF. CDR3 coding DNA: TGTGCCAGCTCACCACCTAGGAGCTCCTACAATGAGCAGTTCTTC.

CDR3 in DNA: TGTGCCACCAACAGGGGTTCGGATTTCACCGGGGAGCTGTTTTTT. This encodes CATNRGSDFTGELFF. This chain joins TRBV5-8 and TRBJ2-2; 7 bases are shared with TRBD1. The length of the CDR3 is 15 residues. CDR1 and CDR2 (germline): SGHTS, YDEGEE. The J segment lost 4 bases and the V segment lost 9 bases, leaving 12 bases of the junction unmatched.

The CDR3 DNA reads as TGTGCCAGCAGTGTCCGGGGGCAGGCAGATACGCAGTATTTT. Protein: CASSVRGQADTQYF. The chain couples TRBV2 to TRBJ2-3; D might be TRBD1 or TRBD2, each matching 6 bases. V shed 4 bases and J shed 4 bases, with 12 bases lying between them. The CDR3 spans 14 residues. Germline V gene sequence: CDR1 SNHLY, CDR2 FYNNEI.

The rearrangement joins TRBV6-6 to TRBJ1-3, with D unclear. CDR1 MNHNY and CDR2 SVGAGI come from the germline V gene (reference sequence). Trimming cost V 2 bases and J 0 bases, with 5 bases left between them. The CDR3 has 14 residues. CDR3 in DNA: TGTGCCAGCAGTTACCGGTCCTCTGGAAACACCATATATTTT. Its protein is CASSYRSSGNTIYF.

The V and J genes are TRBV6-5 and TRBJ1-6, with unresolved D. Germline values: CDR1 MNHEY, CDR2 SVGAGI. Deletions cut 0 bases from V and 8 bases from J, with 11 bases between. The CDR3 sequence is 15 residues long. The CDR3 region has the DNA TGTGCCAGCAGTTACTCGAGTTCTTGGTATTCACCCCTCCACTTT. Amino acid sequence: CASSYSSSWYSPLHF.

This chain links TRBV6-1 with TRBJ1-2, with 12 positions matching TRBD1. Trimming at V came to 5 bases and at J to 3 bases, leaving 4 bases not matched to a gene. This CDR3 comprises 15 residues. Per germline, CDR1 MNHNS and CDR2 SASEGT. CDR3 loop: CASSPGTGGYYGYTF. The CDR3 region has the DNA TGTGCCAGCAGTCCGGGGACAGGGGGCTACTATGGCTACACCTTC.

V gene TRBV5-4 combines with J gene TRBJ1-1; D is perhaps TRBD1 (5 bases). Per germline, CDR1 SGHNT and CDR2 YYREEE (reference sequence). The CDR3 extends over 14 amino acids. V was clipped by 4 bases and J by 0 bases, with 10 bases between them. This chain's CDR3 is CASSRDSLNTEAFF. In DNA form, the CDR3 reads TGTGCCAGCAGCAGAGACAGCCTGAACACTGAAGCTTTCTTT.

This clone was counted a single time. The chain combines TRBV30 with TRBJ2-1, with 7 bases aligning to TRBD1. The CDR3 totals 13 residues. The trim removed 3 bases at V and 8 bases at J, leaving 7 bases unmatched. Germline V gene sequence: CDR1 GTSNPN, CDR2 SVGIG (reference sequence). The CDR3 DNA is TGTGCCTGGAGAACCGAGGGGGCGGATGAGCAGTTCTTC. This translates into CAWRTEGADEQFF.

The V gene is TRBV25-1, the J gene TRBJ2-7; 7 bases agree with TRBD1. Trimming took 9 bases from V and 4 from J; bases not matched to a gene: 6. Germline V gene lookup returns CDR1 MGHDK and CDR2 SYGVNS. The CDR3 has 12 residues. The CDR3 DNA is TGTGCCAGTTCGGACAGGATTTACGAGCAGTACTTC. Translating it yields CASSDRIYEQYF.

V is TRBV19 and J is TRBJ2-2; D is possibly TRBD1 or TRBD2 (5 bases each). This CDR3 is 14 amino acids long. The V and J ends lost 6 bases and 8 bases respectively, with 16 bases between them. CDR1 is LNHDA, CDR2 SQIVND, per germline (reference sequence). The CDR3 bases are TGTGCCAGTAGGGGTGGATCTGGGACGGGGGAGCTGTTTTTT. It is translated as CASRGGSGTGELFF.

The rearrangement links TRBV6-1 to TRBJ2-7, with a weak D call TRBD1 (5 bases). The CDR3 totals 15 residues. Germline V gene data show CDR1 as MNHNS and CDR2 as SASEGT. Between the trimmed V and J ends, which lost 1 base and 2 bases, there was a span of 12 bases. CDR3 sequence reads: CASSEGPTDTYEQYF. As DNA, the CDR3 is TGTGCCAGCAGTGAAGGTCCGACAGACACCTACGAGCAGTACTTC.